Sequencing of this T cell receptor (beta chain) was carried out in a study of blood T cell repertoires in COVID-19. The assay was immunoSEQ multiplex PCR, and TCRdb's table has in-frame clones only and misses some. This sample has 200,000 to 250,000 clones, with more than 75% found just once. J gave up 0 bases and V 3 bases, and 2 bases lay outside the gene matches. The length of the CDR3 is 15 residues. Germline-derived CDR1 and CDR2 are LNHNV and YYDKDF (reference sequence). The sample taken for sequencing was peripheral blood. This chain links TRBV15 with TRBJ2-3; 8 positions match TRBD2. The receptor's source is a woman older than 75 with COVID-19, enrolled during active disease. Here the CDR3 DNA reads TGTGCCACCAGCAGGGAGCGGGGGAGCACAGATACGCAGTATTTT. The encoded protein is CATSRERGSTDTQYF.